Detailed here is one T cell receptor (beta chain). This entry belongs to a study of blood T cell repertoires in COVID-19. Overall study context: Samples came from the United States, Italy and Spain, spanning acute and convalescent COVID-19. PBMCs, B-cell-depleted T cells, or T cells provided the cDNA or gDNA that made up the material.

Germline CDR1 is MNHEY and CDR2 is SMNVEV (reference sequence). V was pared by 1 base and J by 0 bases, with 10 bases between. The CDR3 is 15 amino acids. Per the original methods: Reference gene primer amplification gave nucleated cell count estimates. Produced via immunoSEQ multiplex PCR; TCRdb's table is partial and in-frame only. D and trimming were read from the DNA, whereas the V and J calls and clone size are those reported in that table. This sample has around 63,000 clones, with more than 60% found just once. The TCR originated in a woman in her 50s with active or convalescent COVID-19. Sequences were obtained from peripheral blood. The chain combines TRBV27 with TRBJ2-7; D is perhaps TRBD1 (6 bases). CDR3 region: CASSLLWDTSYEQYF. The DNA for the CDR3 is TGTGCCAGCAGTTTATTGTGGGACACCTCCTACGAGCAGTACTTC.